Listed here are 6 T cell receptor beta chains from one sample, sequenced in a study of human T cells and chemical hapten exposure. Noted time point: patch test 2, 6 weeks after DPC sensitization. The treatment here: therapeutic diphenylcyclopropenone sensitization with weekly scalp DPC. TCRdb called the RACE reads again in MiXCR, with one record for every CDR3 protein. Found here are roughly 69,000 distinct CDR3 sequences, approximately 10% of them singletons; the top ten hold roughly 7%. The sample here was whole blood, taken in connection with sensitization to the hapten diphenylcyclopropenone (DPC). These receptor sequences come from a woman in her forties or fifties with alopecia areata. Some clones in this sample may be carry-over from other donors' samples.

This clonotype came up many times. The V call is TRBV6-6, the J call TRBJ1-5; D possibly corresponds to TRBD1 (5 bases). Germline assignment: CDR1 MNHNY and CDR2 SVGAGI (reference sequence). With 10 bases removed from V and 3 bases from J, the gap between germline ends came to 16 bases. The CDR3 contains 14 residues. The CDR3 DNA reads TGTGCCACCAATTTCGACAGCCTCAATCAGCCCCAGCATTTT. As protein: CATNFDSLNQPQHF.

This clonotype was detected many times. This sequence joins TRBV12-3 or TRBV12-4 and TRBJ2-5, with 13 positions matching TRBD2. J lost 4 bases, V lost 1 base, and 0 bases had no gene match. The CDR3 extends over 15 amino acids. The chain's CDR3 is CASSLGTSGRETQYF. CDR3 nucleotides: TGTGCCAGCAGTTTAGGGACTAGCGGGAGAGAGACCCAGTACTTC.

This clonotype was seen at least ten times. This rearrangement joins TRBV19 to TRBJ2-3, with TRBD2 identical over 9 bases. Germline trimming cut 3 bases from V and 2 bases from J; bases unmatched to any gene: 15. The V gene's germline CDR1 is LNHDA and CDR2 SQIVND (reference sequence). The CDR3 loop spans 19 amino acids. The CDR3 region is CASSMGAGGPSWITDTQYF. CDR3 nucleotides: TGTGCCAGTAGTATGGGGGCGGGAGGGCCCTCTTGGATCACAGATACGCAGTATTTT.

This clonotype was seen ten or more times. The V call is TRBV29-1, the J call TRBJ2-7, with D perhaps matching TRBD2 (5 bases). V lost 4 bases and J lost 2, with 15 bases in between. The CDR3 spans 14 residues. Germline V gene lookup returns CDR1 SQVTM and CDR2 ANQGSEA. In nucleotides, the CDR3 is TGCAGCGTTGGGGGAGACTTATCCACCTACGAGCAGTACTTC. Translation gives CSVGGDLSTYEQYF.

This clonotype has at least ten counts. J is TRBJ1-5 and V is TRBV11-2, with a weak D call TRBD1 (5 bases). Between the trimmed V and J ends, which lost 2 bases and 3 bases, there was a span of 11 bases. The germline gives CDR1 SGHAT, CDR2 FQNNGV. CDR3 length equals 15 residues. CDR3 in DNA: TGTGCCAGCAGCTTAACGGGGGGATTCAATCAGCCCCAGCATTTT. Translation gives CASSLTGGFNQPQHF. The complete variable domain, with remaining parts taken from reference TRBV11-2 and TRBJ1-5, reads EAGVAQSPRYKIIEKRQSVAFWCNPISGHATLYWYQQILGQGPKLLIQFQNNGVVDDSQLPKDRFSAERLKGVDSTLKIQPAKLEDSAVYLCASSLTGGFNQPQHFGDGTRLSIL.

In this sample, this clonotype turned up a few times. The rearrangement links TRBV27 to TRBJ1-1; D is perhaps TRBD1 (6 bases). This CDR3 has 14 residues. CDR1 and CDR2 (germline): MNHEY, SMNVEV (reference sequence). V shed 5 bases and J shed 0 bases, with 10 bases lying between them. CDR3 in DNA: TGTGCCAGCAGTAGAAGGGACATGAACACTGAAGCTTTCTTT. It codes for CASSRRDMNTEAFF.